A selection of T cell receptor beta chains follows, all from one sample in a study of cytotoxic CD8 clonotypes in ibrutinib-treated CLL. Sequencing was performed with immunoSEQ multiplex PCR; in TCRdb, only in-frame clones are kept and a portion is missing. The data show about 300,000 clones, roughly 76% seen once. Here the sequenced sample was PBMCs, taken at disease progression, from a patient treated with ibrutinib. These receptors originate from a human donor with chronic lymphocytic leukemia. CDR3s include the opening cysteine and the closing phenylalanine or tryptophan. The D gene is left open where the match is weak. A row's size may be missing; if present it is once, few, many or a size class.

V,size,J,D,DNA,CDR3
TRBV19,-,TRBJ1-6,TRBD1,TGTGCCAGTAGCCGAGACAGGGTGGGCTCCTATAATTCACCCCTCCACTTT,CASSRDRVGSYNSPLHF
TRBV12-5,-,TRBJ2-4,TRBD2,TGTGCTAGTGGTTTGGTAATAACTAGCGGAACCAAAAACATTCAGTACTTC,CASGLVITSGTKNIQYF
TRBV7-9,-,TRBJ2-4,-,TGTGCCAGCAGCCCTCGGACGGAAAACATTCAGTACTTC,CASSPRTENIQYF
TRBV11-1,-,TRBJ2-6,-,TGTGCCAGCAGTCTAACAGGGTCTGGGGCCAACGTCCTGACTTTC,CASSLTGSGANVLTF
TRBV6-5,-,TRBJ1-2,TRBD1,TGTGCCAGCAGGACCGGGACAGCGATATCCTATGGCTACACCTTC,CASRTGTAISYGYTF
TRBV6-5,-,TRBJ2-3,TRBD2,TGTGCCAGCAGCCTACTAGCGGGCCCCACAGATACGCAGTATTTT,CASSLLAGPTDTQYF
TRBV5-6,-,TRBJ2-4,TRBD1,TGTGCCAGCAGCGGGACAGGGAACAAAAACATTCAGTACTTC,CASSGTGNKNIQYF
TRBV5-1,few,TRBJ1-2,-,TGCGCCAGCAGATACGACAGAAGCTATGGCTACACCTTC,CASRYDRSYGYTF
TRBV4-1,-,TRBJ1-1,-,TGCGCCAGCAGCCAAGCCGGACAGAGCACTGAAGCTTTCTTT,CASSQAGQSTEAFF
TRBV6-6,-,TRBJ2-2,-,TGTGCCAGCAGTTATTACAGCGGACCCGGGGAGCTGTTTTTT,CASSYYSGPGELFF
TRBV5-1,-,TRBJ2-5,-,TGCGCCAGCAGCTTGGGAGTCCTACGGGCCCAAGAGACCCAGTACTTC,CASSLGVLRAQETQYF
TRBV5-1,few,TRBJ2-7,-,TGCGCCAGCAGCTTGAGGAGCTCCTACGAGCAGTACTTC,CASSLRSSYEQYF
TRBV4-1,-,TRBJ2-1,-,TGCGCCAGCAGCCAAGGGGCGGGCCTTGGCTATGAGCAGTTCTTC,CASSQGAGLGYEQFF
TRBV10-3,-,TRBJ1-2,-,TGTGCCATCAGTGAGGCGCATAGAAACTATGGCTACACCTTC,CAISEAHRNYGYTF
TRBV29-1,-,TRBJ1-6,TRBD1,TGCAGCCCGGATGGGACAGGCCCAACCTCTTGGAATTCACCCCTCCACTTT,CSPDGTGPTSWNSPLHF
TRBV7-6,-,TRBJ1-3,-,TGTGCCAGCAGCTTAGCGTATCCTGGAAACACCATATATTTT,CASSLAYPGNTIYF
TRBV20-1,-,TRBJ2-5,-,TGCAGTGGGGGAGGTAAAGAGACCCAGTACTTC,CSGGGKETQYF
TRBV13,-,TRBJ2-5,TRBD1,TGTGCCAGCAGCTTAGGCGCAGGGGGCACAGAGACCCAGTACTTC,CASSLGAGGTETQYF
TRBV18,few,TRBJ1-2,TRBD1,TGTGCCAGCTCACTCCGGACAGGGTCGAACGACTATGGCTACACCTTC,CASSLRTGSNDYGYTF
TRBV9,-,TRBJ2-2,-,TGTGCCAGCAGCCCAGAAGAGGGCAGCACCGGGGAGCTGTTTTTT,CASSPEEGSTGELFF
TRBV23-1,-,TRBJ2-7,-,TGCGCCAGCAGTGCCTACGAGCAGTACTTC,CASSAYEQYF
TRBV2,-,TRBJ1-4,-,TGTGCCAGCAGTGAGCCCGTACTCAAAAAACTGTTTTTT,CASSEPVLKKLFF
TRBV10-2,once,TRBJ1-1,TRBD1,TGCGCCAGCAGTGAAGGGGGCGCTTGGATGAACACTGAAGCTTTCTTT,CASSEGGAWMNTEAFF
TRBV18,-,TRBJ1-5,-,TGTGCCAGCTCATCAGAAGGGGAGCCCCAGCATTTT,CASSSEGEPQHF
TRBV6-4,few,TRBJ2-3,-,TGTGCCAGCAGAGATACTAGGGGTGATACGCAGTATTTT,CASRDTRGDTQYF
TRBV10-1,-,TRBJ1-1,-,TGCGCCAGCAGTGACGGCAGGTTGGGGAACACTGAAGCTTTCTTT,CASSDGRLGNTEAFF
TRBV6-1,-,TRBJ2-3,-,TGTGCCAGCAATTTAATCAGGGTGGATACGCAGTATTTT,CASNLIRVDTQYF
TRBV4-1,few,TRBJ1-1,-,TGCGCCAGCAGCCAGGAGGACAGAATGAACACTGAAGCTTTCTTT,CASSQEDRMNTEAFF
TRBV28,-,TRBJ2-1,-,TGTGCCAGCAGTTACGGGACACTCATCATCCCGTGGCGGCGTAACAATGAGCAGTTCTTC,CASSYGTLIIPWRRNNEQFF
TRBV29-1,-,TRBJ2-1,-,TGCAGCGTTGGACCAGGTGGCTCCTCCTACAATGAGCAGTTCTTC,CSVGPGGSSYNEQFF
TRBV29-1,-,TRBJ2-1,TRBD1,TGCAGCGACGGACAGGAACACAATGAGCAGTTCTTC,CSDGQEHNEQFF
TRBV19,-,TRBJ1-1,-,TGTGCCAGTAGTAGAGTTGGGGGGAGTGAAGCTTTCTTT,CASSRVGGSEAFF
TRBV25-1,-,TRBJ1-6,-,TGTGCCAGCAGTGAAAGGTCGTCCGGGAATTCACCCCTCCACTTT,CASSERSSGNSPLHF